The 15 T cell receptor beta chains below all came from one sample that was sequenced in a study of blood T cell repertoires in COVID-19. This table comes from immunoSEQ multiplex PCR, and its TCRdb copy is limited to in-frame clones, with some not included. The sample contains about 240,000 clones, roughly 79% of which appear only once. The sequencing input was peripheral blood. The receptors shown here come from a woman of 80 years or more with COVID-19, enrolled during active disease.

The chain employs TRBV6-5 and TRBJ1-1; the match to TRBD1 covers 10 bases. The junction had 2 bases not matched to a gene; V was cut back by 2 bases and J by 5 bases. In germline, CDR1 is MNHEY, CDR2 SVGAGI. The CDR3 totals 14 residues. The CDR3 region is CASSYGTGVTEAFF. The CDR3 nucleotides are TGTGCCAGCAGTTACGGGACAGGGGTGACTGAAGCTTTCTTT.

This rearrangement joins TRBV7-2 to TRBJ1-2; D gene unclear. CDR1 and CDR2 from the germline V gene are SGHTA and FQGNSA. Trimming stripped 2 bases from V and 5 bases from J, with 6 bases between. The CDR3 sequence is 12 residues long. The CDR3 loop reads CASSLTAYGYTF. The DNA of the CDR3 is TGTGCCAGCAGCTTAACAGCTTATGGCTACACCTTC.

The rearrangement links TRBV10-3 to TRBJ1-1; 10 bases are a match to TRBD1. CDR1 is ENHRY and CDR2 is SYGVKD in the germline V gene. The CDR3 sequence is 14 residues long. Trimming at V came to 8 bases and at J to 3 bases, leaving 6 bases not matched to a gene. As DNA, the CDR3 is TGTGCCATCGGGGGACAGGGGCCCGACACTGAAGCTTTCTTT. This encodes CAIGGQGPDTEAFF.

V is TRBV27 and J is TRBJ1-3; 7 bases are a match to TRBD1. V gave up 6 bases and J gave up 0 bases; unmatched junction bases: 2. The CDR3 length is 14 residues. Per the germline V gene, CDR1 is MNHEY and CDR2 is SMNVEV (reference sequence). CDR3 bases: TGTGCCAGCAGGGGGGACAGCTCTGGAAACACCATATATTTT. Its protein is CASRGDSSGNTIYF.

The genes are TRBV5-6 and TRBJ2-4, with 8 bases aligning to TRBD1. There are 15 residues in the CDR3. The junction had 4 bases not matched to a gene; V was cut back by 3 bases and J by 2 bases. Germline CDR1 SGHDT, CDR2 YYEEEE. The DNA of the CDR3 is TGTGCCAGCAGCTCCTGGACAGGGACCAAAAACATTCAGTACTTC. Protein: CASSSWTGTKNIQYF.

This clone has a handful of counts. The genes are TRBV3-1 (or the pseudogene TRBV3-2) and TRBJ1-6, with a possible D match to TRBD1 (6 bases). Trimming took off 1 base at V and 8 bases at J, with 9 bases between the two ends. Germline CDR1 and CDR2: LGHDT and YNNKEL (reference sequence). The CDR3 consists of 14 residues. CDR3 DNA: TGTGCCAGCAGCCAAGCGGGGGGCCATTCACCCCTCCACTTT. It encodes CASSQAGGHSPLHF.

This clone was counted a single time. The DNA of the CDR3 is TGTGCCAGCAGTTCGCCAGGGGGAAAGGACACTGAAGCTTTCTTT. Residues: CASSSPGGKDTEAFF. The chain couples TRBV28 to TRBJ1-1; 7 bases agree with TRBD1. After removal of 4 bases from V and 3 bases from J, the junction contained 8 bases not matched to a gene. Germline CDR1 is MDHEN and CDR2 is SYDVKM. The CDR3 contains 15 residues. Looking up the rest from reference TRBV28 and TRBJ1-1 gives the full variable domain: DVKVTQSSRYLVKRTGEKVFLECVQDMDHENMFWYRQDPGLGLRLIYFSYDVKMKEKGDIPEGYSVSREKKERFSLILESASTNQTSMYLCASSSPGGKDTEAFFGQGTRLTVV.

This clone was seen just once. The V and J genes are TRBV25-1 and TRBJ1-5; D perhaps matches TRBD1 (6 bases). CDR3 length: 15 amino acids. V was clipped by 3 bases and J by 3 bases, with 12 bases between them. Per germline, CDR1 MGHDK and CDR2 SYGVNS. CDR3 loop: CASSDSDRLNQPQHF. CDR3 coding DNA: TGTGCCAGCAGTGACTCAGACAGGCTCAATCAGCCCCAGCATTTT.

The V call is TRBV19, the J call TRBJ2-1; 9 positions match TRBD1. CDR1 is LNHDA, CDR2 SQIVND, per germline (reference sequence). V lost 9 bases, J lost 2 bases, and 11 bases stayed unmatched. CDR3 size: 16 residues. In DNA, the CDR3 is TGTGCCAGCGCCTCACAGGGGGCTATTCCCTACAATGAGCAGTTCTTC. Its translation: CASASQGAIPYNEQFF. Complete variable domain (other parts from reference TRBV19 and TRBJ2-1): DGGITQSPKYLFRKEGQNVTLSCEQNLNHDAMYWYRQDPGQGLRLIYYSQIVNDFQKGDIAEGYSVSREKKESFPLTVTSAQKNPTAFYLCASASQGAIPYNEQFFGPGTRLTVL.

V and J are TRBV7-3 and TRBJ2-1, with D perhaps TRBD2 (6 bases). The CDR3 loop spans 14 amino acids. Germline V gives CDR1 SGHTA, CDR2 FQGTGA. V lost 1 base to trimming and J lost 9 bases, with 13 bases between them. The CDR3 spells CASSLRRTTVEQFF. The CDR3 DNA sequence: TGTGCCAGCAGCTTAAGAAGGACTACTGTTGAGCAGTTCTTC.

In its sample, this clone was seen a few times. The chain carries TRBV10-3 and TRBJ2-1; a weak D match, TRBD2 (6 bases). V lost 5 bases, J lost 9 bases, and 8 bases lay in between. The CDR3 totals 11 residues. In germline, CDR1 is ENHRY, CDR2 SYGVKD. CDR3 in DNA: TGTGCCATCAGTCGGGAGAGTGAGCAGTTCTTC. As protein: CAISRESEQFF.

This chain connects TRBV25-1 to TRBJ1-2, with D perhaps TRBD1 (5 bases). Germline loops: CDR1 MGHDK, CDR2 SYGVNS. The CDR3 contains 13 residues. Between the trimmed V and J ends, which lost 6 bases and 5 bases, there was a span of 13 bases. CDR3 in DNA: TGTGCCAGCAGGCCCCAGGGTTCTTATGGCTACACCTTC. This translates into CASRPQGSYGYTF.

The genes are TRBV7-8 and TRBJ1-2, with 7 bases that match TRBD1. CDR1 is SGHVS, CDR2 FQNEAQ, per germline. After removal of 5 bases from V and 9 bases from J, the junction contained 12 bases not matched to a gene. This CDR3 has 14 amino acids. The CDR3 DNA sequence: TGTGCCAGCAGCCGAGGCGGACAGGCCAAGAGCTACACCTTC. Its protein is CASSRGGQAKSYTF.

This chain links TRBV3-1 (or the pseudogene TRBV3-2) with TRBJ2-2; D perhaps matches TRBD2 (6 bases). Germline assignment: CDR1 LGHDT and CDR2 YNNKEL (reference sequence). Trimming removed 5 bases from V and 6 bases from J, with 16 bases in between. This CDR3 is 15 amino acids long. CDR3 nucleotide sequence: TGTGCCAGCAGCTTGCGGGATCCGTCTCCCGGGGAGCTGTTTTTT. Translating it yields CASSLRDPSPGELFF.

The chain joins TRBV30 to TRBJ1-5; D unresolved. The germline CDR1 and CDR2 sequences are GTSNPN and SVGIG (reference sequence). V was clipped by 3 bases and J by 3 bases, with 12 bases between them. CDR3 length: 14 amino acids. The CDR3 here is CAWSHGLINQPQHF. The CDR3 coding sequence is TGTGCCTGGAGCCACGGACTGATCAATCAGCCCCAGCATTTT.